This T cell receptor beta chain was captured in a study of OX40 agonist ivuxolimab in advanced cancers. Study as a whole: A male proportion of more than 75% was recorded, with mean age approximately 64 years and range about 23 to 90.

The CDR3 extends over 16 amino acids. J was trimmed by 4 bases and V by 5 bases; bases with no gene match: 8. The germline V gene has CDR1 SGHTA and CDR2 FQGNSA. TCRdb's copy holds only in-frame clones and misses some; the assay was immunoSEQ multiplex PCR. The sample consists of 48,000 or so clones, around nine tenths of them appearing once. Findings and limits, study-wide: Expanded clones tended on average to be more numerous among CD8+ T cells than CD4+. At 0.1 to 3.0 mg/kg and by week 6, CD4+ and CD8+ T cells in the blood had expanded clonally.

This clone appeared once. Its antigen remains unidentified. The chain employs TRBV7-2 and TRBJ2-1; TRBD2 aligns across 10 bases. The specimen was CD4+ or CD8+ T cells sorted from blood, collected in a trial of the OX40 agonist ivuxolimab. This TCR derives from an adult with an advanced solid tumor such as melanoma, head and neck, liver or kidney cancer. This chain's CDR3 is CASSPASGGLYNEQFF. The CDR3, as DNA: TGTGCCAGCAGCCCCGCTAGCGGGGGTCTATACAATGAGCAGTTCTTC.